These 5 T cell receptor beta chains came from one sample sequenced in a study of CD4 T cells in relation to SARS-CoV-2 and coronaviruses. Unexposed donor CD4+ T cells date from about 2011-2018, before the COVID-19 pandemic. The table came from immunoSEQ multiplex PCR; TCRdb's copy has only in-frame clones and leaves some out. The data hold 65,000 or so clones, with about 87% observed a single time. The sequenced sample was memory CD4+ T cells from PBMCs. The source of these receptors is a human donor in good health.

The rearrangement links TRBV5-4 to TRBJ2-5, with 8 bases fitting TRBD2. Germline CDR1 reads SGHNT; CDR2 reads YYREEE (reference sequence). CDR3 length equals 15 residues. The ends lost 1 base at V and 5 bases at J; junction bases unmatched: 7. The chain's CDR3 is CASSLRGGLRETQYF. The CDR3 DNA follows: TGTGCCAGCAGCTTGCGGGGGGGCCTTCGGGAGACCCAGTACTTC.

The CDR3 DNA sequence: TGTGCCAGCAGTTACATCAGGGCGGCGGGAGAGACCCAGTACTTC. Translated, it gives CASSYIRAAGETQYF. The chain combines TRBV6-5 with TRBJ2-5; D may match TRBD1 or TRBD2 (5 bases each). This CDR3 region has 15 residues. CDR1 and CDR2 from the germline V gene are MNHEY and SVGAGI. V shed 2 bases and J shed 4 bases, with 14 bases lying between them.

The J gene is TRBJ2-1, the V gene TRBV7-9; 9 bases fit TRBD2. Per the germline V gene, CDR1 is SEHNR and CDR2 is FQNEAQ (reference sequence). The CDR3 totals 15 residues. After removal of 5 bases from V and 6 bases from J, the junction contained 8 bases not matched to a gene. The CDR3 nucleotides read TGTGCCAGCAGCCCAGCGGGAGGCCCGCTCAATGAGCAGTTCTTC. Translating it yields CASSPAGGPLNEQFF.

CDR3 in DNA: TGTGCCATCAGACGCGGGGGGGCCTCCTACAATGAGCAGTTCTTC. It codes for CAIRRGGASYNEQFF. This chain links TRBV10-3 with TRBJ2-1, with TRBD2 identical over 9 bases. The germline V gene has CDR1 ENHRY and CDR2 SYGVKD. The CDR3 totals 15 residues. J was trimmed by 0 bases and V by 6 bases; bases with no gene match: 3.

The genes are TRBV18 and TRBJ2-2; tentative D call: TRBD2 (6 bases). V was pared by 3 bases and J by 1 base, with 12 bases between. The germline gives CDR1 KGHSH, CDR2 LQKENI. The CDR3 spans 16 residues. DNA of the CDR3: TGTGCCAGCTCACCTGCGGGCGGGAAGAACACCGGGGAGCTGTTTTTT. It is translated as CASSPAGGKNTGELFF.